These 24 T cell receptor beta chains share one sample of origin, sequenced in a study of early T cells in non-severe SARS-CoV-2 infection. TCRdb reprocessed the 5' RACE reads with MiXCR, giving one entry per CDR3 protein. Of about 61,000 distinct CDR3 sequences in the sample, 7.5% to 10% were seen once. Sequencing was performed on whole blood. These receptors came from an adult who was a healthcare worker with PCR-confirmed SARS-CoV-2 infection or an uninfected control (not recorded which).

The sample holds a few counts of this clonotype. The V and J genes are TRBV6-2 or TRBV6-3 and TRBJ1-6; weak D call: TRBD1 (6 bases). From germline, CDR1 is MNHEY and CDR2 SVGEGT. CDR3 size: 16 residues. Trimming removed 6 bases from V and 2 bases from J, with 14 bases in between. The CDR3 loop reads CASSTNRDTYNSPLHF. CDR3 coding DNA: TGTGCCAGCAGCACTAACAGGGATACCTATAATTCACCCCTCCACTTT.

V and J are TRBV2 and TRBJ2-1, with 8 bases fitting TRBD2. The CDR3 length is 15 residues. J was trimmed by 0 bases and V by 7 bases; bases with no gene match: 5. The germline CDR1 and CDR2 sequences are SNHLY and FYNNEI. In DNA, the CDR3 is TGTGCCAGCAATCTAGCGGGCCCCTCCTACAATGAGCAGTTCTTC. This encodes CASNLAGPSYNEQFF.

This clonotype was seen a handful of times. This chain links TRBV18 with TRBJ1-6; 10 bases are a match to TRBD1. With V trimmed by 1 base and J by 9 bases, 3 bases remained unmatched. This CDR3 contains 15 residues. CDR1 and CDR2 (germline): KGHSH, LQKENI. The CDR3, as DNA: TGTGCCAGCTCACCACAAGGACAGGGGGGTTCACCCCTCCACTTT. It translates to CASSPQGQGGSPLHF.

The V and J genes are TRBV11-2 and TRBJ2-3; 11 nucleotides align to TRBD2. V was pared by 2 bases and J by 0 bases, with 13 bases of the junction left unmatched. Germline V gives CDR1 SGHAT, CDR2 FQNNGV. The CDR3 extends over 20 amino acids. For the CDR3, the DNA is TGTGCCAGCAGCTTATGGGCGGGGCTAGCGGGGGGCACTAGCACAGATACGCAGTATTTT. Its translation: CASSLWAGLAGGTSTDTQYF.

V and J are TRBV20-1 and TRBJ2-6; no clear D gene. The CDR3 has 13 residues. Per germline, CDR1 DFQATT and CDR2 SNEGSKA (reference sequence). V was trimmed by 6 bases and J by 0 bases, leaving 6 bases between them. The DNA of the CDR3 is TGCAGTGCCAAAATCTCTGGGGCCAACGTCCTGACTTTC. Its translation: CSAKISGANVLTF.

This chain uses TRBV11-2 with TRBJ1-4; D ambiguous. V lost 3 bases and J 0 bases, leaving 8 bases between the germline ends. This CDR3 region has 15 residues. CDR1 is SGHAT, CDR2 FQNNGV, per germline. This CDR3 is CASSFSTATNEKLFF. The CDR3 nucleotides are TGTGCCAGCAGCTTTTCGACCGCAACTAATGAAAAACTGTTTTTT. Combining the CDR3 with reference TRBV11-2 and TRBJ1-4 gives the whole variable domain EAGVAQSPRYKIIEKRQSVAFWCNPISGHATLYWYQQILGQGPKLLIQFQNNGVVDDSQLPKDRFSAERLKGVDSTLKIQPAKLEDSAVYLCASSFSTATNEKLFFGSGTQLSVL.

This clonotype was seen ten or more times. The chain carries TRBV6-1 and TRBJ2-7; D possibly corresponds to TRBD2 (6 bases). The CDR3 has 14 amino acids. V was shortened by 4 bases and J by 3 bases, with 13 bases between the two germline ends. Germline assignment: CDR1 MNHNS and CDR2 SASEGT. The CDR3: CASSAGGYGYEQYV. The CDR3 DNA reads TGTGCCAGCAGTGCTGGGGGGTACGGCTACGAGCAGTACGTC.

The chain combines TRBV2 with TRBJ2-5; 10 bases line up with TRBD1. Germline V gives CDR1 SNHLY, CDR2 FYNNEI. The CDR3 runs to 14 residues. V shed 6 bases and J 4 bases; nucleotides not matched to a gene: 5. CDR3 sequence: CASRRQGAVETQYF. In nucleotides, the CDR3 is TGTGCCAGCAGACGACAGGGGGCAGTAGAGACCCAGTACTTC.

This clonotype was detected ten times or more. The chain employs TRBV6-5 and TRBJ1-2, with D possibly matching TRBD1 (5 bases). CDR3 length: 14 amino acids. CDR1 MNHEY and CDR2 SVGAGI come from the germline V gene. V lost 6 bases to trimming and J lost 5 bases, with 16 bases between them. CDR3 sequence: CASRTAEVPYGYTF. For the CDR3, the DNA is TGTGCCAGCAGGACAGCTGAGGTTCCTTATGGCTACACCTTC.

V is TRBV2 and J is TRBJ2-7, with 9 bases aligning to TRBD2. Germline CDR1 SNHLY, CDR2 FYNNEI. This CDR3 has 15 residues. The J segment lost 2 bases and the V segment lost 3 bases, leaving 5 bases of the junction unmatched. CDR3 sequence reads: CASSEGTSLTYEQYV. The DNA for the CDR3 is TGTGCCAGCAGTGAGGGGACTAGCCTCACCTACGAGCAGTACGTC.

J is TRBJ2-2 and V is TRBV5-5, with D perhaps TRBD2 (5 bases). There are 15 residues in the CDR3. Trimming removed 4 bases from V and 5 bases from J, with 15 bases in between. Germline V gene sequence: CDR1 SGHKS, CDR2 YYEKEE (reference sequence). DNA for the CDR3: TGTGCCAGCAGCACAAGGACTGGAGCGACCGGGGAGCTGTTTTTT. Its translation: CASSTRTGATGELFF.

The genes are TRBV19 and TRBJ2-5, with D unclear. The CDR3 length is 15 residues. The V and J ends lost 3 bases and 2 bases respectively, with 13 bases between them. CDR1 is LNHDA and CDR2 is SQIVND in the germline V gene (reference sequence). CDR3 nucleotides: TGTGCCAGTAGTATTAGATTCGGGCCTCAAGAGACCCAGTACTTC. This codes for CASSIRFGPQETQYF.

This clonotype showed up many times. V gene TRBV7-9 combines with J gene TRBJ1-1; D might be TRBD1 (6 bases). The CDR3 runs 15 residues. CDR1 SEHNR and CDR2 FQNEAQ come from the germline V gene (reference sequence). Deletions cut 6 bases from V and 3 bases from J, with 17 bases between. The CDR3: CASRPVGQGYTEAFF. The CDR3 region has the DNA TGTGCCAGCAGACCAGTGGGCCAGGGGTACACTGAAGCTTTCTTT.

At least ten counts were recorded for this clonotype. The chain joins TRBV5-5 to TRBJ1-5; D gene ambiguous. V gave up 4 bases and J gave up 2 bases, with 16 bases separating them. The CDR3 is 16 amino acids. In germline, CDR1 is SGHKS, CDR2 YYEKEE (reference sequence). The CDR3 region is CASSPTPGNGNQPQHF. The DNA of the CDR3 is TGTGCCAGCAGCCCGACCCCAGGCAACGGCAATCAGCCCCAGCATTTT.

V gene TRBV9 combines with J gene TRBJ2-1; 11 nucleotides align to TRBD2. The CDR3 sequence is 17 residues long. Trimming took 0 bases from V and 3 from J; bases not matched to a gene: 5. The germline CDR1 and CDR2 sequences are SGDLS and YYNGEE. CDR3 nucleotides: TGTGCCAGCAGCGTAGATCCTAGCGGGGGGTACTACAATGAGCAGTTCTTC. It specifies CASSVDPSGGYYNEQFF.

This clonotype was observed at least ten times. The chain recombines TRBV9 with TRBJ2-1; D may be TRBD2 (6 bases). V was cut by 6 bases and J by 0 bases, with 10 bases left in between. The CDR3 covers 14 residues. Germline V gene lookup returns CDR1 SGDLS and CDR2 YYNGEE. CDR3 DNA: TGTGCCAGCAACGGGGGAAACTCCTACAATGAGCAGTTCTTC. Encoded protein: CASNGGNSYNEQFF. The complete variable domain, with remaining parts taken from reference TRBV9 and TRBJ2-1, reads DSGVTQTPKHLITATGQRVTLRCSPRSGDLSVYWYQQSLDQGLQFLIQYYNGEERAKGNILERFSAQQFPDLHSELNLSSLELGDSALYFCASNGGNSYNEQFFGPGTRLTVL.

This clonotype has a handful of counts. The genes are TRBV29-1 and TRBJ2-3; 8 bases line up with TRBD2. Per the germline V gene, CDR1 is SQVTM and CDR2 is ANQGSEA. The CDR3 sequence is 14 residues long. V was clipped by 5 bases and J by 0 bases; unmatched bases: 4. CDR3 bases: TGCAGCGTTTCCCAGCGGGGGAGCACAGATACGCAGTATTTT. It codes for CSVSQRGSTDTQYF.

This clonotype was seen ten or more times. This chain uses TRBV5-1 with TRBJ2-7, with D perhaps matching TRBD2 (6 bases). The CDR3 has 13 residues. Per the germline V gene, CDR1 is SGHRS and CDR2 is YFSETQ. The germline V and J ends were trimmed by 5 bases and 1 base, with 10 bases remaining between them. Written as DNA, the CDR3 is TGCGCCAGCAGGCGGGACGAGTCCTACGAGCAGTACGTC. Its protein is CASRRDESYEQYV.

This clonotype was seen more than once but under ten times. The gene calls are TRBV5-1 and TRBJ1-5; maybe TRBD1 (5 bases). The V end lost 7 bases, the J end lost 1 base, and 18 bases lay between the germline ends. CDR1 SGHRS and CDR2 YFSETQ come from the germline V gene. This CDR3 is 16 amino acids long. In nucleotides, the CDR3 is TGCGCCAGCTCTAGGGGCGACGGGCCCAGCAATCAGCCCCAGCATTTT. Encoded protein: CASSRGDGPSNQPQHF.

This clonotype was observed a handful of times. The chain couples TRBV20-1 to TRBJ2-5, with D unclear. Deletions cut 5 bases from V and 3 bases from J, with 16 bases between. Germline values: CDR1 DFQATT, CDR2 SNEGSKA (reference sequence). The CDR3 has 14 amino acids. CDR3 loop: CSAPARTAKETQYF. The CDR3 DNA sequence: TGCAGTGCTCCGGCAAGGACGGCCAAAGAGACCCAGTACTTC.

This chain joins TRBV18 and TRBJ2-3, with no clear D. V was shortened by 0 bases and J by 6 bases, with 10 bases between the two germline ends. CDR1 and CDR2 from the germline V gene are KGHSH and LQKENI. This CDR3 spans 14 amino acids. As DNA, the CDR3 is TGTGCCAGCTCACCACCGGGAACTGCGGATACGCAGTATTTT. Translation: CASSPPGTADTQYF.

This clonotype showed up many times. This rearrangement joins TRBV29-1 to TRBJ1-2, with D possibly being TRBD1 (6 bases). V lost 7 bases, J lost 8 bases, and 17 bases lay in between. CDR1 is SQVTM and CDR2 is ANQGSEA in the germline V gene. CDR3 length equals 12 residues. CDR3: CSGGGQYNGYTF. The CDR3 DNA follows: TGCAGCGGGGGGGGCCAGTATAACGGCTACACCTTC.

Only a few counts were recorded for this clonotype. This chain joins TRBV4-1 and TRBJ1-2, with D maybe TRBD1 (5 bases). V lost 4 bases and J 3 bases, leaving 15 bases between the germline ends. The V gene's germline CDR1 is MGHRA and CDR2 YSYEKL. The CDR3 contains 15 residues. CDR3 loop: CASSPTIGGYYGYTF. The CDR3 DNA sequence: TGCGCCAGCAGCCCGACGATCGGGGGATACTATGGCTACACCTTC.

CDR3 residues: CASSLYSENTEAFF. The CDR3 DNA sequence: TGTGCCAGCAGCTTGTACTCAGAGAACACTGAAGCTTTCTTT. The gene calls are TRBV5-5 and TRBJ1-1; D is unclear. The germline V gene has CDR1 SGHKS and CDR2 YYEKEE (reference sequence). The CDR3 runs to 14 residues. The ends were cut back, 1 base at V and 1 base at J, with 8 bases in the middle.